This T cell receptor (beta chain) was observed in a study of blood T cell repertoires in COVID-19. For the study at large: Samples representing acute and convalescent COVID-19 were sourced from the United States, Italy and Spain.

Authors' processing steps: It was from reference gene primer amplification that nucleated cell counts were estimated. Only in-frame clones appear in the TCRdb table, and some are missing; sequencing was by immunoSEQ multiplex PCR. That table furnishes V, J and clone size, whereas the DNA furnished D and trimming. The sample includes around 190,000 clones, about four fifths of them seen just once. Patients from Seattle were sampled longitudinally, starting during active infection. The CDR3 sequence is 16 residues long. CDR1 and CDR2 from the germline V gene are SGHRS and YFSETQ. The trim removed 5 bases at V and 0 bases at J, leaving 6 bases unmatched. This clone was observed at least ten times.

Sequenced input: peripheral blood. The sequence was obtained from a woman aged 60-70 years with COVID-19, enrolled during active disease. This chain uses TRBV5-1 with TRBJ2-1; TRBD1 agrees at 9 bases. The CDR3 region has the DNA TGCGCCAGCAGTGGGGCGACAGGGGGCTCCTACAATGAGCAGTTCTTC. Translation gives CASSGATGGSYNEQFF.